This TCR beta chain is drawn from a study of cytomegalovirus exposure and HLA in healthy donors. V was clipped by 7 bases and J by 4 bases, with 11 bases between them. The CDR3 has 13 amino acids. Germline V lookup: CDR1 LGHNT, CDR2 FRNRAP. PCR involved 60 Vbeta and 13 Jbeta primers. TCRdb's copy holds only in-frame clones and misses some; the assay was immunoSEQ multiplex PCR. Of more than 95,000 clones in the sample, roughly 66% were seen once. The sample comprised PBMCs. V is TRBV12-5 and J is TRBJ1-5, with a tentative D call TRBD1 (6 bases). The clonotype was recovered from a woman in her forties or fifties in good health and CMV-seronegative. CDR3 sequence: CASAAQGNQPQHF. CDR3 nucleotide sequence: TGTGCTAGTGCCGCTCAGGGGAATCAGCCCCAGCATTTT.